The source of this TCR beta chain is a study of blood T cell repertoires in COVID-19 (dated by TCRdb to the early 2020s). Background on the whole study: Samples covering the acute and convalescent phases of COVID-19 were provided by collaborators in the United States, Italy and Spain. The prospective study material was composed of cDNA or gDNA derived from T cells, B-cell-depleted T cells, or PBMCs. Deeply sampled blood TCRbeta repertoires from subjects exposed to, actively infected with, or recovered from COVID-19 were included in the dataset. The repertoires were released in a freely available public database intended as a resource for research on the immune response to SARS-CoV-2. Samples were obtained from the ongoing ImmuneRACE study (first 160 participants) and from approximately 1,200 subjects provided by 6 global collaborators. Nearly every sample came with metadata listing a de-identified subject ID, COVID-19 status, age in years and sex. Where available, HLA class I and class II types were taken from metadata supplied by the sample provider and were not determined by assay-based typing. What the work shows at the level of the full study, not this receptor alone: The amount of clinical and demographic metadata varied by source and participant and was provided uncurated.

TCRbeta CDR3 regions were amplified from genomic DNA by means of the immunoSEQ Assay, a bias-controlled multiplex PCR. Per the authors' processing: The number of nucleated cells in each sample was estimated by amplification of reference gene primers within the assay. To quantify the absolute abundance of each unique TCRbeta CDR3 rearrangement, sequence reads were collapsed and filtered. Productive Simpson clonality was computed per sample as the square root of Simpson's diversity index over productive rearrangements. In its TCRdb copy, this immuneACCESS table keeps in-frame sequences only and misses some clones. Where compared with another copy, unresolved V genes explain less than half of these, and the others have no known cause. The V and J calls and the clone size are those of that table, but D and trimming were determined from the DNA. The sample data list approximately 300,000 clones, and roughly 86% of these were observed just once. The ten largest account for under 2% of the sample.

For this clone: Its antigen has not been determined. Nothing much larger sits one base from this clone, and base qualities are not available.

Including the terminal cysteine and phenylalanine, the CDR3 comprises 14 residues. Just the 42-base CDR3 DNA is kept, in frame starting at base 1. The germline V gene supplies CDR1 MDHEN and CDR2 SYDVKM. V trim: 6 bases; J trim: 3 bases; unmatched bases: 5. Collaborating institutions collected whole blood in K2EDTA tubes following their own protocols. For TCRbeta analysis, collaborator samples were shipped as frozen whole blood, as isolated PBMCs, or as DNA extracted from either sample type. The V and J genes are TRBV28 and TRBJ2-7; TRBD1 fits 10 bases in the junction. The material sequenced was peripheral blood. The origin of this receptor is a woman aged 45-65 years with acute or convalescent COVID-19. CDR3 loop: CASSHGTGDYEQYF. The nucleotide sequence reads as follows: TGTGCCAGCAGCCACGGGACAGGGGACTACGAGCAGTACTTC. This CDR3, with the reference TRBV28 and TRBJ2-7 proteins standing in past its ends, gives the full variable domain DVKVTQSSRYLVKRTGEKVFLECVQDMDHENMFWYRQDPGLGLRLIYFSYDVKMKEKGDIPEGYSVSREKKERFSLILESASTNQTSMYLCASSHGTGDYEQYFGPGTRLTVT.